Each of the 24 T cell receptor beta chains below was sequenced from the same sample in a study of T-cell reconstitution after alpha-beta-depleted transplantation in children. During its preparation, the TCRbeta library received unique molecular identifiers. TCRdb re-called the PCR reads through MiXCR, storing one row per CDR3 protein. The repertoire holds approximately 980,000 distinct CDR3 sequences, under 30% seen once, with roughly 31% in the top ten. The sample here was PBMCs, mostly from graft donor cells, taken 360 days after TCRalphabeta/CD19-depleted stem cell transplant. The receptors shown here come from a boy under two years old who had a stem cell transplant for SCID, so the T cells may come from the graft donor.

This clonotype was detected a few times. This chain joins TRBV5-6 and TRBJ2-3, with 8 bases lining up with TRBD1. The CDR3 runs to 17 residues. Germline V gene data show CDR1 as SGHDT and CDR2 as YYEEEE. J was trimmed by 5 bases and V by 3 bases; bases with no gene match: 14. CDR3 nucleotide sequence: TGTGCCAGCAGCTCGGCCACTTCTGGACAGGGAAGAGATACGCAGTATTTT. This gives the protein CASSSATSGQGRDTQYF.

The chain's CDR3 is CASAKTSFTEQFF. The CDR3 nucleotides are TGTGCCAGCGCCAAGACTAGTTTCACTGAGCAGTTCTTC. The rearrangement uses TRBV28 and TRBJ2-1, with D tentatively TRBD2 (6 bases). The germline V gene has CDR1 MDHEN and CDR2 SYDVKM. V lost 8 bases, J lost 9 bases, and 17 bases lay in between. The CDR3 contains 13 residues.

There are a few counts of this clonotype. This rearrangement joins TRBV6-1 to TRBJ2-3; D unresolved. CDR1 is MNHNS and CDR2 is SASEGT in the germline V gene. Between the trimmed V and J ends, which lost 7 bases and 3 bases, there was a span of 20 bases. The CDR3 length is 16 residues. The CDR3 spells CASTSGLERATDTQYF. Written as DNA, the CDR3 is TGTGCCAGCACATCGGGTCTCGAGCGAGCGACAGATACGCAGTATTTT.

This clonotype occurred once. The chain recombines TRBV4-1 with TRBJ2-3; 7 positions match TRBD1. The germline V gene encodes CDR1 MGHRA and CDR2 YSYEKL. V lost 1 base, J lost 2 bases, and 15 bases stayed unmatched. The CDR3 has 19 residues. DNA for the CDR3: TGCGCCAGCAGCCAAGCCTTCCTCGCCCGGGACAGCTACACAGATACGCAGTATTTT. Translated, it gives CASSQAFLARDSYTDTQYF.

This clonotype was detected only a few times. The chain joins TRBV4-2 to TRBJ2-7; D gene unclear. The CDR3 runs 14 residues. Germline CDR1 is LGHNA and CDR2 is YNFKEQ. V dropped 0 bases and J dropped 4 bases, with 10 bases sitting between them. The CDR3 here is CASSQDTAYYEQYF. CDR3 DNA: TGTGCCAGCAGCCAAGATACAGCTTATTACGAGCAGTACTTC.

This clonotype was picked up a small number of times. V usage is TRBV4-2 and J usage is TRBJ2-1, with D possibly called TRBD1 or TRBD2 (5 bases each). Trimming left V 9 bases short and J 4 bases short, with 16 bases between. CDR1 and CDR2 (germline): LGHNA, YNFKEQ. This CDR3 region has 14 residues. The CDR3 DNA follows: TGTGCCAGGACAACTCCGGGACCGTACAATGAGCAGTTCTTC. Translated: CARTTPGPYNEQFF.

The chain recombines TRBV29-1 with TRBJ2-1; possible D gene TRBD2, 5 bases. The CDR3 contains 13 residues. Looked up from germline, CDR1 is SQVTM and CDR2 is ANQGSEA. Between the trimmed V and J ends, which lost 6 bases and 4 bases, there was a span of 13 bases. The CDR3 DNA reads as TGCAGCGTCCCCGGGAAGGCATACAATGAGCAGTTCTTC. It translates to CSVPGKAYNEQFF.

This clonotype appeared many times. The chain recombines TRBV7-8 with TRBJ2-7; 9 bases match TRBD1. This CDR3 is built from 18 residues. The germline V gene encodes CDR1 SGHVS and CDR2 FQNEAQ. With 3 bases clipped from V and 2 bases from J, the junction kept 14 bases outside the gene matches. CDR3 bases: TGTGCCAGCAGCTTCCTAGCTTCCGGGACAGGGATTACCTACGAGCAGTACTTC. Translated, it gives CASSFLASGTGITYEQYF.

The chain links TRBV7-2 to TRBJ2-2; D is unresolved. Looked up from germline, CDR1 is SGHTA and CDR2 is FQGNSA. The CDR3 runs to 15 residues. V was pared by 2 bases and J by 0 bases, with 7 bases between. The CDR3 DNA reads TGTGCCAGCAGCTTATCAGCCACGAACACCGGGGAGCTGTTTTTT. Translation gives CASSLSATNTGELFF.

The chain joins TRBV11-3 to TRBJ2-3; D perhaps matches TRBD1 (6 bases). The CDR3 is made up of 13 amino acids. Germline V lookup: CDR1 SGHNT, CDR2 YENEEA. V lost 5 bases and J 2 bases, leaving 8 bases between the germline ends. DNA for the CDR3: TGTGCCAGCAGCCAGGGGAACACAGATACGCAGTATTTT. It is translated as CASSQGNTDTQYF.

V gene TRBV5-1 combines with J gene TRBJ1-1; 9 bases are shared with TRBD1. Germline assignment: CDR1 SGHRS and CDR2 YFSETQ. There are 16 residues in the CDR3. V lost 4 bases, J lost 0 bases, and 7 bases stayed unmatched. CDR3 sequence (DNA): TGCGCCAGCAGCCCGGGGACAGGGTATATGAACACTGAAGCTTTCTTT. Residues: CASSPGTGYMNTEAFF.

This clonotype was observed many times. V gene TRBV30 combines with J gene TRBJ2-3, with TRBD2 matching over 11 bases. The CDR3 is 16 residues long. Germline V CDR1 and CDR2: GTSNPN, SVGIG (reference sequence). After removal of 2 bases from V and 4 bases from J, the junction contained 8 bases not matched to a gene. The DNA of the CDR3 is TGTGCCTGGAGTTCCACTAGCGGGGGCCTTGCAGATACGCAGTATTTT. Amino acid sequence: CAWSSTSGGLADTQYF.

The chain is built from TRBV12-3 or TRBV12-4 and TRBJ1-2; TRBD1 is a possible D gene (5 bases). The ends were cut back, 6 bases at V and 8 bases at J, with 13 bases in the middle. This CDR3 spans 12 amino acids. CDR3 bases: TGTGCCAGCAGCCAGGGTGTTGGGGGCTACACCTTC. Protein product: CASSQGVGGYTF.

This clonotype was counted only a few times. This chain uses TRBV5-1 with TRBJ2-5, with D uncertain. The V gene's germline CDR1 is SGHRS and CDR2 YFSETQ. CDR3 length: 15 amino acids. Trimming took off 3 bases at V and 0 bases at J, with 12 bases between the two ends. DNA of the CDR3: TGCGCCAGCAGCTCCATGGGCCAGGACCAAGAGACCCAGTACTTC. This codes for CASSSMGQDQETQYF.

The CDR3 loop is CASRSLARGPSQETQYF. The DNA of the CDR3 is TGCGCCAGCAGAAGCCTCGCCAGGGGCCCCTCCCAAGAGACCCAGTACTTC. This chain links TRBV5-1 with TRBJ2-5; possible D gene TRBD1, 6 bases. Trimming took off 5 bases at V and 1 base at J, with 21 bases between the two ends. From germline, CDR1 is SGHRS and CDR2 YFSETQ. The CDR3 is 17 residues long.

This clonotype was picked up one time. The V gene is TRBV27, the J gene TRBJ2-2; 8 positions agree with TRBD1. The junction had 12 bases not matched to a gene; V was cut back by 6 bases and J by 6 bases. This CDR3 comprises 16 residues. From germline, CDR1 is MNHEY and CDR2 SMNVEV (reference sequence). The CDR3 DNA follows: TGTGCCAGCAGAGGTGGAAACAGGGGGATATCCGGGGAGCTGTTTTTT. Amino acids: CASRGGNRGISGELFF.

This chain joins TRBV6-5 and TRBJ2-5; D remains ambiguous. Germline V gene sequence: CDR1 MNHEY, CDR2 SVGAGI. Deletions cut 0 bases from V and 4 bases from J, with 9 bases between. There are 14 residues in the CDR3. DNA for the CDR3: TGTGCCAGCAGTTACTCGAAGGTTCGAGAGACCCAGTACTTC. It encodes CASSYSKVRETQYF.

This clonotype came up a few times. The junction departs from the called germline gene at one end, perhaps through a read error. The rearrangement links TRBV2 to TRBJ2-5, with D possibly matching TRBD1 (5 bases). Germline V gene data show CDR1 as SNHLY and CDR2 as FYNNEI. The CDR3 is 16 amino acids. The DNA of the CDR3 is TGTGCCAGCAGCGAAGAGGTTGTCAGGGTCGGAGAGACCCAGTACTTC. It is translated as CASSEEVVRVGETQYF.

The chain links TRBV5-1 to TRBJ2-5; 8 nucleotides match TRBD2. The CDR3 is 13 amino acids. The germline V gene has CDR1 SGHRS and CDR2 YFSETQ. The junction had 2 bases not matched to a gene; V was cut back by 7 bases and J by 0 bases. For the CDR3, the DNA is TGCGCCAGCGGCGGGGGGTACCAAGAGACCCAGTACTTC. Translation gives CASGGGYQETQYF.

This clonotype was recorded a few times. This chain joins TRBV7-2 and TRBJ1-2; 7 bases fit TRBD1. J lost 4 bases, V lost 2 bases, and 7 bases had no gene match. Germline V gene lookup returns CDR1 SGHTA and CDR2 FQGNSA. The CDR3 is 15 amino acids. Here the CDR3 reads CASSLFLDRVYGYTF. CDR3 in DNA: TGTGCCAGCAGCTTATTTCTTGACAGGGTCTATGGCTACACCTTC.

A few counts support this clonotype. The chain combines TRBV4-3 with TRBJ2-2; D is unresolved. The V end lost 4 bases, the J end lost 6 bases, and 15 bases lay between the germline ends. CDR1 and CDR2 from the germline V gene are LGHNA and YSLEER. This CDR3 has 15 amino acids. CDR3 loop: CASSPLLAVPGELFF. CDR3 in DNA: TGCGCCAGCAGCCCCCTGCTCGCAGTCCCCGGGGAGCTGTTTTTT.

V usage is TRBV11-2 and J usage is TRBJ2-7; TRBD1 might be the D (6 bases). Germline CDR1 reads SGHAT; CDR2 reads FQNNGV. The CDR3 is 17 residues long. Trimming stripped 5 bases from V and 2 bases from J, with 22 bases between. CDR3 sequence: CASSRAQGRIGPYEQYF. DNA for the CDR3: TGTGCCAGCAGCAGGGCCCAGGGGCGCATAGGTCCCTACGAGCAGTACTTC.

This clonotype was found once. V and J are TRBV20-1 and TRBJ1-5; possible D gene TRBD1, 6 bases. This CDR3 is built from 13 residues. Deletions cut 2 bases from V and 5 bases from J, with 10 bases between. Germline V gives CDR1 DFQATT, CDR2 SNEGSKA (reference sequence). As DNA, the CDR3 is TGCAGTGCTAGAACAGGGCTCTATCAGCCCCAGCATTTT. This sequence encodes CSARTGLYQPQHF.

The chain links TRBV5-1 to TRBJ2-7; the D gene is possibly TRBD1 (6 bases). V was shortened by 4 bases and J by 5 bases, with 13 bases between the two germline ends. Looked up from germline, CDR1 is SGHRS and CDR2 is YFSETQ. The CDR3 consists of 13 residues. For the CDR3, the DNA is TGCGCCAGCAGCAACAGGGTAGACCACGAGCAGTACTTC. Its translation: CASSNRVDHEQYF.